The present TCR beta chain was sequenced within a study of response to subunit inactivated influenza vaccine (dated by TCRdb to between 2018 and 2020). Some background on the complete study: Deep quantitative profiling of the T cell receptor repertoire was used in the study to follow responses to a trivalent subunit inactivated influenza vaccine. Broad study findings and their caveats: It was suggested by the authors that each seasonal influenza vaccination may recruit only a limited number of new T cells.

The library was obtained by RT-PCR. Sequencing was carried out with an Illumina HiSeq 2500. TCRdb reprocessed the public reads (quality trimming at Q25 with fastp, clone calling with MiXCR) and kept in-frame beta chains. Entries are consolidated by CDR3 protein sequence, retaining the most common genes and DNA. The table for this sample lists 650,000 to 800,000 distinct CDR3 sequences; approximately 15% of them were counted only once. The ten largest clones capture 6% to 7% of the sample. This clonotype was recorded once. The antigen it binds to is not known. Base qualities are not recorded, but no much larger clone differs from it by a single base. One read yields weak evidence. There are 17 amino acids in the CDR3, from cysteine to phenylalanine inclusive. CDR3 DNA is the only sequence kept; it has 51 bases, read in frame from the first base. At the junction V is shortened by 6 bases and J by 7 bases; bases outside the gene matches: 12.

The sequence is built from TRBV12-3 or TRBV12-4 and TRBJ2-4, and 13 bases in between align with TRBD2. The receptor was isolated from a man between 50 and 59 years old who received an inactivated influenza vaccine. Donor details come from another sample of the same person, matched by shared clones. Here the sequenced sample was PBMCs from blood, taken about 14 days before vaccination. The DNA sequence is as follows: TGTGCCAGCAGGCTTACTAGCGGGAGGGCCGGGGGGAACATTCAGTACTTC. It is translated as CASRLTSGRAGGNIQYF.